This is a list of T cell receptor beta chains from one sample in a study of early stage breast cancer tumors. Repertoires were generated with immunoSEQ multiplex PCR, while TCRdb's copy carries only in-frame clones and drops some. Of about 36,000 clones listed, roughly 70% are singletons. Sequencing input: blood. These receptors came from a person in their sixties or seventies with breast cancer. Both conserved end residues are part of each CDR3. A D gene is named only where the DNA matches it firmly. The size field is filled for only some rows; it gives once, few, many or a size class.

j_call: TRBJ2-4; clone_size: -; d_call: -; v_call: TRBV5-1; cdr3_aa: CASSGVGTSNIQYF; cdr3_nt: TGCGCCAGCAGCGGGGTCGGGACTTCCAACATTCAGTACTTC
j_call: TRBJ1-3; clone_size: -; d_call: -; v_call: TRBV11-3; cdr3_aa: CASSPDRTGNTIYF; cdr3_nt: TGTGCCAGCAGCCCCGACAGGACTGGAAACACCATATATTTT
j_call: TRBJ1-5; clone_size: -; d_call: -; v_call: TRBV10-3; cdr3_aa: CAISDGVNNQPQHF; cdr3_nt: TGTGCCATCAGTGATGGGGTAAACAATCAGCCCCAGCATTTT
j_call: TRBJ1-6; clone_size: -; d_call: TRBD1; v_call: TRBV19; cdr3_aa: CASTVTGGRSPLHF; cdr3_nt: TGTGCCAGTACCGTTACAGGGGGCCGCTCACCCCTCCACTTT
j_call: TRBJ2-7; clone_size: once; d_call: -; v_call: TRBV7-9; cdr3_aa: CASSLIMYEQYF; cdr3_nt: TGTGCCAGCAGCTTAATAATGTACGAGCAGTACTTC
j_call: TRBJ2-7; clone_size: -; d_call: -; v_call: TRBV13; cdr3_aa: CASSTGLTYEQYF; cdr3_nt: TGTGCCAGCAGCACCGGACTCACCTACGAGCAGTACTTC
j_call: TRBJ2-1; clone_size: -; d_call: TRBD2; v_call: TRBV6-1; cdr3_aa: CASSEGLAGLRKQFF; cdr3_nt: TGTGCCAGCAGTGAAGGGCTAGCGGGACTCCGGAAGCAGTTCTTC
j_call: TRBJ1-6; clone_size: -; d_call: -; v_call: TRBV6-5; cdr3_aa: CASRATGHSPLHF; cdr3_nt: TGTGCCAGCAGGGCCACAGGGCATTCACCCCTCCACTTT
j_call: TRBJ1-2; clone_size: -; d_call: -; v_call: TRBV27; cdr3_aa: CASKLSQYYGYTF; cdr3_nt: TGTGCCAGCAAGTTATCACAGTACTATGGCTACACCTTC
j_call: TRBJ2-5; clone_size: few; d_call: -; v_call: TRBV6-5; cdr3_aa: CASGGLGGEGTQYF; cdr3_nt: TGTGCCAGTGGGGGGCTAGGAGGGGAAGGGACCCAGTACTTC
j_call: TRBJ2-2; clone_size: -; d_call: TRBD2; v_call: TRBV29-1; cdr3_aa: CSVEAWTSGSTGELFF; cdr3_nt: TGCAGCGTTGAAGCCTGGACTAGCGGGAGTACCGGGGAGCTGTTTTTT
j_call: TRBJ2-3; clone_size: -; d_call: TRBD2; v_call: TRBV4-2; cdr3_aa: CASSQEISGGGSTDTQYF; cdr3_nt: TGTGCCAGCAGCCAAGAAATTAGCGGGGGGGGTAGCACAGATACGCAGTATTTT
j_call: TRBJ2-1; clone_size: once; d_call: -; v_call: TRBV18; cdr3_aa: CASSPGTRWLNEQFF; cdr3_nt: TGTGCCAGCTCACCCGGGACAAGGTGGCTAAATGAGCAGTTCTTC
j_call: TRBJ2-7; clone_size: -; d_call: TRBD1; v_call: TRBV5-1; cdr3_aa: CASSLRGQGIDEQYF; cdr3_nt: TGCGCCAGCAGCTTGCGGGGACAGGGGATCGACGAGCAGTACTTC
j_call: TRBJ1-4; clone_size: -; d_call: TRBD1; v_call: TRBV5-1; cdr3_aa: CASSSTGGRGEKLFF; cdr3_nt: TGCGCCAGCAGCTCGACAGGGGGACGTGGGGAAAAACTGTTTTTT
j_call: TRBJ1-5; clone_size: -; d_call: TRBD1; v_call: TRBV28; cdr3_aa: CASSLYAGGQPQHF; cdr3_nt: TGTGCCAGCAGTTTATACGCAGGGGGTCAGCCCCAGCATTTT
j_call: TRBJ2-4; clone_size: -; d_call: -; v_call: TRBV28; cdr3_aa: CASSTKRTIRGWYIQYF; cdr3_nt: TGTGCCAGCAGTACGAAGAGGACTATTCGTGGTTGGTACATTCAGTACTTC
j_call: TRBJ1-3; clone_size: -; d_call: -; v_call: TRBV2; cdr3_aa: CASHGGGNTIYF; cdr3_nt: TGTGCCAGCCATGGGGGTGGAAACACCATATATTTT
j_call: TRBJ1-1; clone_size: -; d_call: -; v_call: TRBV28; cdr3_aa: CASRLPGSNTEAFF; cdr3_nt: TGTGCCAGCAGGTTACCAGGGTCGAACACTGAAGCTTTCTTT
j_call: TRBJ2-7; clone_size: few; d_call: -; v_call: TRBV5-5; cdr3_aa: CASSLVPDYEQYF; cdr3_nt: TGTGCCAGCAGCTTAGTGCCAGACTACGAGCAGTACTTC